Sequencing of this TCR beta chain was carried out in a study of cytomegalovirus exposure and HLA in healthy donors. General observations from the study: The listing of some 170 TCR beta chains classed them as cytomegalovirus-associated.

Sequencing used immunoSEQ multiplex PCR; TCRdb keeps in-frame clones, though not all of them. Here the sample spans roughly 120,000 clones, more than 70% being singletons. Only one count was recorded for this clone. What it binds is unknown. The CDR3 is made up of 17 amino acids. V gave up 2 bases and J gave up 4 bases; unmatched junction bases: 9. The germline gives CDR1 SGHDT, CDR2 YYEEEE. The validation cohort, a group of 130 or so subjects, included the donors and was separate from the roughly 620-subject first cohort. Material: PBMCs. The TCR was taken from a woman aged 18-35 years in good health and CMV-seronegative. The gene calls are TRBV5-6 and TRBJ2-1, with 10 positions matching TRBD2. DNA of the CDR3: TGTGCCAGCAGCTTTTACCTAGCGGGAGATCTGTACAATGAGCAGTTCTTC. It yields the protein CASSFYLAGDLYNEQFF.